Each of the 14 T cell receptor beta chains below was sequenced from the same sample in a study of Graves' ophthalmopathy and Graves' hyperthyroidism (dated by TCRdb to the late 2010s). The sequencing machine was an Illumina HiSeq 2000. For repertoire sequencing, the TCR beta CDR3 regions were amplified from RNA transcripts. The first round was an RT-PCR using HTBI primers with the Qiagen OneStep RT-PCR kit, and this first round was followed by a second-round multiplex PCR, then size selection and purification. TCRdb handled the public reads itself, with Q25 trimming in fastp and clone calling in MiXCR, and kept productive beta chains. Every CDR3 protein is listed once, alongside the most common genes and DNA of its rows. The table for this sample lists 300,000 to 400,000 distinct CDR3 sequences; roughly a sixth of them were counted only once. The ten largest account for about 12% of the sample. The source material was peripheral blood. The source is an adult man with Graves' ophthalmopathy.

This clonotype appeared many times. This chain joins TRBV6-1 and TRBJ1-5; TRBD1 might be the D (5 bases). The length of the CDR3 is 14 residues. Trimming took off 4 bases at V and 4 bases at J, with 11 bases between the two ends. CDR1 and CDR2 from the germline V gene are MNHNS and SASEGT. The CDR3 spells CASSVDRINQPQHF. CDR3 nucleotides: TGTGCCAGCAGTGTAGACAGAATTAATCAGCCCCAGCATTTT.

This clonotype was counted ten times or more. This rearrangement joins TRBV5-1 to TRBJ2-7, with D perhaps TRBD1 (6 bases). The V and J ends lost 4 bases and 4 bases respectively, with 18 bases between them. CDR1 and CDR2 (germline): SGHRS, YFSETQ. The CDR3 spans 15 residues. In nucleotides, the CDR3 is TGCGCCAGCAGCCCCTACAGGGTCGGAACTTACGAGCAGTACTTC. Its protein product is CASSPYRVGTYEQYF.

This clonotype was found many times. The chain combines TRBV28 with TRBJ2-7; a weak D match, TRBD1 (5 bases). The germline V and J ends were trimmed by 7 bases and 8 bases, with 15 bases remaining between them. The CDR3 has 12 amino acids. Germline V gene data show CDR1 as MDHEN and CDR2 as SYDVKM. The CDR3 sequence is CASTPQGEKQYF. Here the CDR3 DNA reads TGTGCCAGCACCCCCCAGGGTGAGAAGCAGTACTTC.

The rearrangement joins TRBV20-1 to TRBJ1-1; D perhaps matches TRBD1 (6 bases). V dropped 6 bases and J dropped 4 bases, with 12 bases sitting between them. Germline V gene sequence: CDR1 DFQATT, CDR2 SNEGSKA (reference sequence). The CDR3 is made up of 12 amino acids. The CDR3 DNA reads TGCAGTGCCAAACAGGGTGGCACTGAAGCTTTCTTT. Its translation is CSAKQGGTEAFF.

This clonotype turned up a few times. The rearrangement joins TRBV12-3 or TRBV12-4 to TRBJ2-5; possibly TRBD2 for D (6 bases). The CDR3 has 15 amino acids. Trimming shortened V by 6 bases and J by 1 base, and 15 bases separated the two germline ends. The CDR3 nucleotides are TGTGCCAGCAGCCCCCTCGGGGGATCCCAAGAGACCCAGTACTTC. Amino acid sequence: CASSPLGGSQETQYF.

The sample holds a few counts of this clonotype. A much larger clone lies a single base off, so this may be a read error. This chain uses TRBV30 with TRBJ2-2; D unclear. The CDR3 loop spans 15 amino acids. The germline CDR1 and CDR2 sequences are GTSNPN and SVGIG (reference sequence). V was cut by 0 bases and J by 6 bases, with 14 bases left in between. The CDR3 DNA sequence: TGTGCCTGGAGTGTCACGGGTTTCAACGCCGGGGAGCTGTTTTTT. Translated: CAWSVTGFNAGELFF.

In its sample, this clonotype was seen many times. The CDR3 is CASSGGGEQYF. CDR3 nucleotide sequence: TGTGCCAGCAGTGGAGGGGGCGAGCAGTACTTC. V gene TRBV12-3 or TRBV12-4 combines with J gene TRBJ2-7; the D gene could be TRBD1 or TRBD2 (6 bases each). The CDR3 is made up of 11 amino acids. Trimming stripped 5 bases from V and 6 bases from J, with 8 bases between.

This clonotype was counted at least ten times. The V call is TRBV28, the J call TRBJ2-7, with D tentatively TRBD1 (5 bases). Trimming pared 5 bases from V and 2 bases from J, leaving 10 bases between. Germline CDR1 MDHEN, CDR2 SYDVKM. The CDR3 consists of 13 residues. CDR3 sequence: CASSLRGPYEQYF. The CDR3, as DNA: TGTGCCAGCAGTCTAAGGGGCCCCTACGAGCAGTACTTC.

In this sample, this clonotype turned up many times. This rearrangement joins TRBV30 to TRBJ2-2, with a weak D call TRBD2 (6 bases). Germline V gene data show CDR1 as GTSNPN and CDR2 as SVGIG (reference sequence). V lost 5 bases, J lost 0 bases, and 13 bases lay in between. The CDR3 contains 15 residues. The CDR3 region is CAWADGGTNTGELFF. Written as DNA, the CDR3 is TGTGCCTGGGCCGATGGGGGGACGAACACCGGGGAGCTGTTTTTT.

Many counts were recorded for this clonotype. The gene calls are TRBV7-9 and TRBJ2-7; the D is unclear. Germline CDR1 is SEHNR and CDR2 is FQNEAQ (reference sequence). The CDR3 consists of 11 residues. Trimming pared 4 bases from V and 7 bases from J, leaving 8 bases between. CDR3 nucleotides: TGTGCCAGCAGCTCCGCCAGTGAGCAGTACTTC. Residues: CASSSASEQYF.

This clonotype was detected many times. The chain uses TRBV30 and TRBJ2-5; TRBD2 matches 14 bases. The trim removed 3 bases at V and 5 bases at J, leaving 5 bases unmatched. Germline lookup yields CDR1 GTSNPN and CDR2 SVGIG (reference sequence). There are 15 residues in the CDR3. The chain's CDR3 is CAWRGTSGRLETQYF. As DNA, the CDR3 is TGTGCCTGGAGGGGGACTAGCGGGAGACTGGAGACCCAGTACTTC.

This clonotype showed up many times. The rearrangement links TRBV12-3 or TRBV12-4 to TRBJ2-4, with D maybe TRBD1 (6 bases). The V gene lost 3 bases and the J gene lost 1 base, with 10 bases spanning the gap. This CDR3 comprises 15 residues. CDR3 residues: CASSFDRKAKNIQYF. The CDR3, as DNA: TGTGCCAGCAGTTTTGACAGGAAGGCCAAAAACATTCAGTACTTC.

This clonotype has ten or more counts. In this CDR3 the conserved last residue, phenylalanine or tryptophan, is missing, so a read error is likely. The chain carries TRBV5-1 and TRBJ2-7, with D possibly TRBD2 on 5 matching bases. V lost 0 bases and J 1 base, leaving 14 bases between the germline ends. CDR1 is SGHRS and CDR2 is YFSETQ in the germline V gene. The CDR3 sequence is 16 residues long. CDR3 protein: CASSLAVLAHSYEQYL. CDR3 bases: TGCGCCAGCAGCTTGGCGGTTCTAGCCCATTCCTACGAGCAGTACCTC.

This clonotype was counted at least ten times. The V and J genes are TRBV7-8 and TRBJ1-1; no definite D call. Per the germline V gene, CDR1 is SGHVS and CDR2 is FQNEAQ. The CDR3 sequence is 14 residues long. Trimming removed 5 bases at V and 4 bases at J, with 14 bases between. In nucleotides, the CDR3 is TGTGCCAGCAGCCTACTCTTGGTGGGCACTGAAGCTTTCTTT. Its protein product is CASSLLLVGTEAFF.